These T cell receptor beta chains were read from a single sample in a study of CDR3 diversity in severe acne. TCRdb reanalysed the PCR reads using MiXCR and keeps one entry per CDR3 protein. The data show approximately 90,000 distinct CDR3 sequences, over 45% seen once. Sequenced material: blood. These receptors all come from a male donor in good health, serving as a control. Each CDR3 is given with its conserved first and last residue. Fields, in order: D gene, clone size, V gene, J gene, CDR3 protein, CDR3 DNA. D genes are given only for firm matches. For some rows the clone size is stated as once, few or many, or as a class when expanded; others skip it.

>-|-|TRBV7-6|TRBJ1-1
CASSLGTERTEAFF
TGTGCCAGCAGCCTGGGAACGGAGCGGACTGAAGCTTTCTTT
>-|many|TRBV24-1|TRBJ1-5
CATSDATVSPQHF
TGTGCCACCAGTGATGCTACAGTTTCGCCCCAGCATTTT
>-|-|TRBV5-1|TRBJ2-7
CASGGRGQYF
TGCGCCAGTGGGGGCAGGGGCCAGTACTTC
>-|-|TRBV2|TRBJ1-3
CASSEQNSFVSGNTIYF
TGTGCCAGCAGTGAACAAAACTCTTTCGTCTCTGGAAACACCATATATTTT
>-|many|TRBV4-1|TRBJ1-5
CASSQPRRGRDQPQHF
TGCGCCAGCAGCCAACCCAGGCGAGGAAGGGATCAGCCCCAGCATTTT
>-|many|TRBV6-1|TRBJ2-2
CASSFKNTGELFF
TGTGCCAGCAGTTTCAAGAACACCGGGGAGCTGTTTTTT
>-|once|TRBV10-3|TRBJ1-2
CAISGSSSLRTYGYTF
TGTGCCATCAGTGGGTCGTCCAGCCTAAGAACCTATGGCTACACCTTC
>-|-|TRBV2|TRBJ2-7
CASSAGLYLYEQYF
TGTGCCAGCAGTGCGGGACTCTACCTCTACGAGCAGTACTTC
>-|-|TRBV24-1|TRBJ2-2
CATSDSSSGNTGELFF
TGTGCCACCAGTGATTCCTCGTCAGGGAACACCGGGGAGCTGTTTTTT
>-|many|TRBV6-6|TRBJ2-7
CASSYRDPGNNGEQYF
TGTGCCAGCAGTTACCGAGATCCGGGGAACAATGGGGAGCAGTACTTC
>-|-|TRBV5-1|TRBJ2-2
CASSSRTGELFF
TGCGCCAGCAGCTCTCGGACAGGGGAGCTGTTTTTT
>TRBD2|few|TRBV2|TRBJ2-7
CASRRTSGTYEQYF
TGTGCCAGCAGGCGGACTAGCGGGACCTACGAGCAGTACTTC
>-|-|TRBV2|TRBJ2-5
CASGLAPSGETQYF
TGTGCCAGCGGTCTAGCGCCCTCCGGAGAGACCCAGTACTTC
>-|few|TRBV12-3/TRBV12-4|TRBJ1-2
CASSWRGPYGYTF
TGTGCCAGCAGTTGGCGGGGCCCCTATGGCTACACCTTC
>-|-|TRBV25-1|TRBJ1-4
CASSEGREKLFF
TGTGCCAGCAGTGAAGGCAGGGAGAAACTGTTTTTT
>TRBD1|few|TRBV29-1|TRBJ1-2
CSATWGRKGQGIYGYTF
TGCAGCGCAACGTGGGGAAGAAAGGGACAGGGGATCTATGGCTACACCTTC
>TRBD1|many|TRBV6-5|TRBJ1-2
CASSPTGGYGYTF
TGTGCCAGCAGTCCCACAGGGGGCTATGGCTACACCTTC
>-|-|TRBV2|TRBJ2-7
CASRAGLGALYEQYF
TGTGCCAGCAGGGCAGGTTTAGGAGCACTCTACGAGCAGTACTTC
>-|-|TRBV20-1|TRBJ1-3
CSAERSGLGNTIYF
TGCAGTGCTGAGCGGTCGGGGCTTGGAAACACCATATATTTT
>TRBD1|-|TRBV6-1|TRBJ2-7
CASRRTGGDEQYF
TGTGCCAGCAGGCGGACAGGGGGGGACGAGCAGTACTTC
>TRBD2|once|TRBV12-3/TRBV12-4|TRBJ2-1
CASSLGLAGDEQFF
TGTGCCAGCAGTTTGGGACTAGCGGGAGATGAGCAGTTCTTC
>TRBD2|medium-sized|TRBV19|TRBJ2-2
CASSRLAGNTGELFF
TGTGCCAGTAGCAGACTAGCGGGGAACACCGGGGAGCTGTTTTTT